Listed below are T cell receptor beta chains from one sample, sequenced in a study of Graves' ophthalmopathy and Graves' hyperthyroidism. Each CDR3 protein gets one entry after TCRdb re-called the multiplex PCR reads with MiXCR. The data contain about 740,000 distinct CDR3 sequences, approximately 40% of them singletons. The sequencing sample was made of peripheral blood. These TCRs come from an adult man with Graves' ophthalmopathy. Each CDR3 is given with its conserved first and last residue. D genes are given only for firm matches. Where a row states a size, it is once, few, many or the class of an expanded clone; other rows omit it.

j_call | d_call | clone_size | v_call | cdr3_nt | cdr3_aa
TRBJ2-6 | - | few | TRBV12-3/TRBV12-4 | TGTGCCAGCTCGCTCGGGACACCCTCTGGGGCCAACGTCCTGACTTTC | CASSLGTPSGANVLTF
TRBJ2-5 | - | few | TRBV6-1 | TGTGCCAGCAGTAGGGCAACTGGTTGGGAGACCCAGTACTTC | CASSRATGWETQYF
TRBJ1-2 | - | - | TRBV9 | TGTGCCAGCAGCTTACGAGACCCGGGGGAAAACTATGGCTACACCTTC | CASSLRDPGENYGYTF
TRBJ1-1 | - | many | TRBV7-9 | TGTGCCAGCAGCACAACAGGGCTCAACACTGAAGCTTTCTTT | CASSTTGLNTEAFF
TRBJ2-6 | - | many | TRBV25-1 | TGTGCCAGCAGCTTACGAGGGACCGGGGCCAACGTCCTGACTTTC | CASSLRGTGANVLTF
TRBJ1-1 | - | - | TRBV19 | TGTGCCAGTAGTATCTCTCGGCAGCTGAACACTGAAGCTTTCTTT | CASSISRQLNTEAFF
TRBJ2-7 | - | - | TRBV10-3 | TGTGCCAGCAGCCATTTGAGCGGAACCTTCTACGAGCAGTACTTC | CASSHLSGTFYEQYF
TRBJ2-7 | - | - | TRBV7-9 | TGCGCCAGCAGCCAAGACTGGCGCCCTCGCGCACAGAACTACGAGCAGTACTTC | CASSQDWRPRAQNYEQYF
TRBJ2-7 | - | many | TRBV25-1 | TGTGCCAGCAGTGAAGCGTGGGACGGCTACGAGCAGTACTTC | CASSEAWDGYEQYF
TRBJ1-1 | - | many | TRBV7-9 | TGTGCCAGCAGCCCTTGGGCGGGGAACACTGAAGCTTTCTTT | CASSPWAGNTEAFF
TRBJ1-2 | - | once | TRBV7-2 | TGTGCCAGCAGCCAAGCCGCCCAGGGGTATGGCTACACCTTC | CASSQAAQGYGYTF
TRBJ1-2 | TRBD1 | - | TRBV19 | TGTGCCAGTAGTACGGACAGGGGGCTTCTGTTTGGCTACACCTTC | CASSTDRGLLFGYTF
TRBJ1-2 | - | many | TRBV15 | TGTGCCACCAGCAGAGATTTGGGTACCTCTAACTATGGCTACACCTTC | CATSRDLGTSNYGYTF
TRBJ2-7 | - | many | TRBV7-2 | TGTGCCAGCAGCTTAATAGGGGCGGAGGAGCAGTACTTC | CASSLIGAEEQYF
TRBJ1-6 | TRBD1 | many | TRBV7-2 | TGTGCCAGCAGCTTAGGGACAGGGGGCGGTTCACCCCTCCACTTT | CASSLGTGGGSPLHF
TRBJ1-5 | - | - | TRBV9 | TGTGCCAGCAGTTCGCGGGGTGGGGGCAATCAGCCCCAGCATTTT | CASSSRGGGNQPQHF
TRBJ1-2 | - | few | TRBV6-2/TRBV6-3 | TGTGCCAGCAGTCGGACAGTTAACCATGGCTACACCTTC | CASSRTVNHGYTF
TRBJ2-7 | - | few | TRBV2 | TGTGCCAGCAGTGAAGGGTTTTGGCTCCCATCCTACGAGCAGTACTTC | CASSEGFWLPSYEQYF
TRBJ1-2 | - | - | TRBV25-1 | TGTGCCAGCAGGTCTTTTGGGGGTAGGGGCTACACCTTC | CASRSFGGRGYTF
TRBJ1-2 | TRBD1 | - | TRBV7-9 | TGTGCCAGCAGCGAACGACAGGGACAAAGTGGCTACACCTTC | CASSERQGQSGYTF
TRBJ2-2 | - | - | TRBV7-8 | TGTGCCAGCACTGGGTCGGGGATTGAGACCGGGGAGCTGTTTTTT | CASTGSGIETGELFF
TRBJ1-4 | TRBD1 | many | TRBV25-1 | TGTGCCAGCAGTGACCCCGGGACAGTATCGGAGAAACTGTTTTTT | CASSDPGTVSEKLFF
TRBJ1-1 | - | - | TRBV20-1 | TGCAGTGCGACCGTATTGAACACTGAAGCTTTCTTT | CSATVLNTEAFF
TRBJ2-3 | TRBD1 | - | TRBV7-9 | TGTGCCAGCAGCAAAGGGACAGTAAGCACAGATACGCAGTATTTT | CASSKGTVSTDTQYF
TRBJ1-1 | - | few | TRBV12-3/TRBV12-4 | TGTGCCAGCAGTTTCGTCGCCACTGCGAACACTGAAGCTTTCTTT | CASSFVATANTEAFF
TRBJ2-7 | - | many | TRBV10-3 | TGTGCCATCAGTGAGTCGCGGGGCAACGGCGAGCAGTACTTC | CAISESRGNGEQYF